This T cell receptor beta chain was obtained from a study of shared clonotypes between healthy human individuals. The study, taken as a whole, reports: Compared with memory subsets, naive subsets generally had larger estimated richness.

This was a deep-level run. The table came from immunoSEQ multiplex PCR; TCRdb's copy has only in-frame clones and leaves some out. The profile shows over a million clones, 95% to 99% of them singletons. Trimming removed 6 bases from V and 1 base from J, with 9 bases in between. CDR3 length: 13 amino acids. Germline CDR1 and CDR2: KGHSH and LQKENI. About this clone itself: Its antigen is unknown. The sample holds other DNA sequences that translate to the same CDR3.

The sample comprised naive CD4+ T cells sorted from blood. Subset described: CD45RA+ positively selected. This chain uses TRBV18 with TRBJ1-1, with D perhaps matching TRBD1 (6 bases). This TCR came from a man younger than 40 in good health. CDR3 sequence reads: CASSGQRNTEAFF. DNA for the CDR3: TGTGCCAGCTCCGGACAGAGGAACACTGAAGCTTTCTTT.